This TCR beta chain was recovered during a study of CD8+ T cells in alopecia areata. This clone was seen just once. As yet, its antigen is unknown. Study observations and caveats: With patients, TCR sharing proved less clear than in mice, a difference possibly related to HLA. Normal scalp had lower clonality than lesional scalp, with alopecia totalis/universalis lesions showing this most strongly.

It was cDNA, reverse transcribed from extracted RNA, that served as the sequencing template. The method was immunoSEQ multiplex PCR; TCRdb's version includes in-frame clones alone and lacks a portion of them. The table includes 150,000 or so clones, 50% to 65% detected once. Separation by sorting yielded CD4+ and CD8+ T cells from PBMCs. This clonotype was sampled from a human donor in good health. The source material was CD4+ T cells sorted from blood.

CDR3 region: CSASDRVNTEAFF. The CDR3 bases are TGCAGCGCCTCAGACAGGGTGAACACTGAAGCTTTCTTT. The chain employs TRBV29-1 and TRBJ1-1, with 7 positions matching TRBD1. Germline CDR1 reads SQVTM; CDR2 reads ANQGSEA. CDR3 length: 13 residues. The V gene end was trimmed by 7 bases and the J gene end by 0 bases; junction bases not matched to a gene: 5.